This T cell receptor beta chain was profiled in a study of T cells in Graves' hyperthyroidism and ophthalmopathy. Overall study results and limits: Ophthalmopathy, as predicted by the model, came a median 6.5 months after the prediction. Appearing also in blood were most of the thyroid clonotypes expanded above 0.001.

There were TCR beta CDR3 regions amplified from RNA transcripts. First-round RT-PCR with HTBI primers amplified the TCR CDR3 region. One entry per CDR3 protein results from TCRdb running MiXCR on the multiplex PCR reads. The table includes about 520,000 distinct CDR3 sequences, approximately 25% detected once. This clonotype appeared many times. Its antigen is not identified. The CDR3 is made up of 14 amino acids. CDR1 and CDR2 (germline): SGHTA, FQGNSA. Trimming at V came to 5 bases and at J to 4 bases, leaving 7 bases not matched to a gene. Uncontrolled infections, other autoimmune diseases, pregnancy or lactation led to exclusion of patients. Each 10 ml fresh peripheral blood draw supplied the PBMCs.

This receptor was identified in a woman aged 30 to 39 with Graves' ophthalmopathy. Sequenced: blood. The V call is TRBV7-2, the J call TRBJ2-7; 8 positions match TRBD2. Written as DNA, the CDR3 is TGTGCCAGCAGCACCAGAGCGGGAGTGTACGAGCAGTACTTC. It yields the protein CASSTRAGVYEQYF. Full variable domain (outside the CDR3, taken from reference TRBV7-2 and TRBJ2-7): GAGVSQSPSNKVTEKGKDVELRCDPISGHTALYWYRQSLGQGLEFLIYFQGNSAPDKSGLPSDRFSAERTGGSVSTLTIQRTQQEDSAVYLCASSTRAGVYEQYFGPGTRLTVT.